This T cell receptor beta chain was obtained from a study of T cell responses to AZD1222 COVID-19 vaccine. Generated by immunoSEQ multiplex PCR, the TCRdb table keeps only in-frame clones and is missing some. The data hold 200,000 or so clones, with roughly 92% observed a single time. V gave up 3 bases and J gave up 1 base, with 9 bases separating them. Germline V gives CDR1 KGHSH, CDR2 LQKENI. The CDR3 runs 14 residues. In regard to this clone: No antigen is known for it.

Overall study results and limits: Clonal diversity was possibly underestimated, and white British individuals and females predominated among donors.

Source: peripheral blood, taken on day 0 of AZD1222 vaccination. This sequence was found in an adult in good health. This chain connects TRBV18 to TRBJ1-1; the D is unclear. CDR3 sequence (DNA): TGTGCCAGCTCACCGCGGGCCCAGAACACTGAAGCTTTCTTT. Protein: CASSPRAQNTEAFF.